The present T cell receptor beta chain was sequenced within a study of response to subunit inactivated influenza vaccine. The sample holds a few counts of this clonotype. Its antigen is not known. The germline gene is not matched at one end of the junction; a read error may be the cause. The germline V gene has CDR1 MDHEN and CDR2 SYDVKM. CDR3 length: 15 amino acids. Findings of the study overall: Few new T cells, the authors suggested, are recruited by each seasonal influenza vaccination.

TCRdb re-analysed the RT-PCR reads in MiXCR, keeping a single row per CDR3 protein. The sample yields roughly 500,000 distinct CDR3 sequences, 16% seen once. This rearrangement joins TRBV28 to TRBJ1-5; 9 nucleotides agree with TRBD1. The sequenced sample was CD4+ T cells sorted from PBMCs, obtained around 25 months after vaccination. This clonotype was sampled from a man between 50 and 69 years old who received an inactivated influenza vaccine. The CDR3 spells CASSAWGQGGQPQNF. In nucleotides, the CDR3 is TGTGCCAGCAGTGCATGGGGACAGGGTGGGCAGCCCCAGAATTTT.